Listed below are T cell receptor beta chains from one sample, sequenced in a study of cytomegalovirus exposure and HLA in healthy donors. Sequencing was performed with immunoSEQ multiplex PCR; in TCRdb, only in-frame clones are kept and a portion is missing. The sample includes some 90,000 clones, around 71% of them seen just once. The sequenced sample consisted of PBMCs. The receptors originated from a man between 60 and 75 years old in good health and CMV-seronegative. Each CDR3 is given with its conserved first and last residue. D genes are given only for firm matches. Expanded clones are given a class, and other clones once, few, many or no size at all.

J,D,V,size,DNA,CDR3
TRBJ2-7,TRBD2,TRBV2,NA,TGTGCCAGCCTCGGACTAGCGGGAACCTACGAGCAGTACTTC,CASLGLAGTYEQYF
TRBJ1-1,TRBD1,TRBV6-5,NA,TGTGCCAGCAGTTACTCCGGACAGGGAGAAGCTTTCTTT,CASSYSGQGEAFF
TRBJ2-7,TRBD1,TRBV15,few,TGTGCCACCAGCGCCAGATTAGGGGGCAGCTACGAGCAGTACTTC,CATSARLGGSYEQYF
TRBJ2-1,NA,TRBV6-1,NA,TGTGCCAGCAGTGAGGTGAGCTCCTACAATGAGCAGTTCTTC,CASSEVSSYNEQFF
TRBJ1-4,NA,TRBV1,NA,TGCACCAGCAGCCTCCCGACAGCCTCAGATGAAAAACTGTTTTTT,CTSSLPTASDEKLFF
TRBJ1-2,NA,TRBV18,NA,TGTGCCAGCTCGCCTGAACAGGACTATGGCTACACCTTC,CASSPEQDYGYTF
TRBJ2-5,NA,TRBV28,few,TGTGCCAGCAGTTTATCGGACTCGGGGGAGACCCAGTACTTC,CASSLSDSGETQYF
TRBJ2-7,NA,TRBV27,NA,TGTGCCAGCAGGCTACAGGGACCCAGTCCCTACGAGCAGTACTTC,CASRLQGPSPYEQYF
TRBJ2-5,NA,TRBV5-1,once,TGCGCCAGCAGCTTGGGCTTAGGTGGGGGAGGACAAGAGACCCAGTACTTC,CASSLGLGGGGQETQYF
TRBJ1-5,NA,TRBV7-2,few,TGTGCCAGCAGCGTCGGACTGAACAATCAGCCCCAGCATTTT,CASSVGLNNQPQHF
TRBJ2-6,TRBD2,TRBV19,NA,TGTGCCAGTAGTATAGCTAGCGGGCTAAGCTCTGGGGCCAACGTCCTGACTTTC,CASSIASGLSSGANVLTF
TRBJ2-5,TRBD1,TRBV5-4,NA,TGTGCCAGCAGCCGGGACAGACCCGGGACCCAGTACTTC,CASSRDRPGTQYF
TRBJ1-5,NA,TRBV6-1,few,TGTGCCAGCAGCCTTGGGGATAGCGGTCAGCCCCAGCATTTT,CASSLGDSGQPQHF
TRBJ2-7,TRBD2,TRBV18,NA,TGTGCCAGCTCACCCGGGACTAGCGGGGCCTACGAGCAGTACTTC,CASSPGTSGAYEQYF
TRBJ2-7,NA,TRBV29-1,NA,TGCAGCGTTGAAGCGGGGGGCAGCTCCTACGAGCAGTACTTC,CSVEAGGSSYEQYF
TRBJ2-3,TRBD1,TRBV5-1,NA,TGCGCCAGCAGCTACCGGGACAGGAGCACAGATACGCAGTATTTT,CASSYRDRSTDTQYF
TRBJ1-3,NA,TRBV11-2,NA,TGTGCCAGCAGCTCCCAGTGGGGCACGGGAAACACCATATATTTT,CASSSQWGTGNTIYF
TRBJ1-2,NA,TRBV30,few,TGTGCCTGGAGTTTAATGGGCCCGAACTATGGCTACACCTTC,CAWSLMGPNYGYTF
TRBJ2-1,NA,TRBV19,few,TGTGCCAGTAGTACCCCAGGGCGGGGCTCCTACAATGAGCAGTTCTTC,CASSTPGRGSYNEQFF
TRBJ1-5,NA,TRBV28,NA,TGTGCCAGCAGCGAGGGAAGCAATCAGCCCCAGCATTTT,CASSEGSNQPQHF
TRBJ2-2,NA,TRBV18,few,TGTGCCAGCTCGGTGCGGGACCTCGGGACCGGGGAGCTGTTTTTT,CASSVRDLGTGELFF
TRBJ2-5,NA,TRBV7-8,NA,TGTGCCAGCAGCACGACAACGTACCAAGAGACCCAGTACTTC,CASSTTTYQETQYF
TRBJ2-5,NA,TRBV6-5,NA,TGTGCCAGCAGTTACGGAGGGTACGAGACCCAGTACTTC,CASSYGGYETQYF
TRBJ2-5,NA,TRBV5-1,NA,TGCGCCAGCAGCTCCCGGGTTGCCGGAGACCAAGAGACCCAGTACTTC,CASSSRVAGDQETQYF
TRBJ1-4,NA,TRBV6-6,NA,TGTGCCAGCAGTACCATAAGGACAGCTAATGAAAAACTGTTTTTT,CASSTIRTANEKLFF
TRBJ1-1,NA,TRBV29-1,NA,TGCAGCGTTAAAACAGGGTTGAACACTGAAGCTTTCTTT,CSVKTGLNTEAFF
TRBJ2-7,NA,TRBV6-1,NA,TGTGCCAGCAGTCAGGGGCGCCACGAGCAGTACTTC,CASSQGRHEQYF
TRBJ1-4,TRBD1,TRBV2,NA,TGTGCCAGCAGAGAGAACCAGGGGGCAGGGGAAAAACTGTTTTTT,CASRENQGAGEKLFF
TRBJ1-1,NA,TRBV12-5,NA,TGTGCTAGTATGGGGGCAGAGGGATTGTCGGATGCTTTCTTT,CASMGAEGLSDAFF
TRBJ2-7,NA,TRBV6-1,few,TGTGCCAGCAGGCTCCTTCGGGACGAGCAGTACTTC,CASRLLRDEQYF
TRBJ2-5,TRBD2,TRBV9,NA,TGTGCCAGCAGCCCCCGACTAGCGGGGTTGGAGACCCAGTACTTC,CASSPRLAGLETQYF
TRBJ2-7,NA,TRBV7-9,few,TGTGCCAGCAGCCCGCTCAGGGGGGCGCGGGACGAGCAGTACTTC,CASSPLRGARDEQYF
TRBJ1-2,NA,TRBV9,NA,TGTGCCAGCAGCGTAAAGGAGATCTCTAACTATGGCTACACCTTC,CASSVKEISNYGYTF
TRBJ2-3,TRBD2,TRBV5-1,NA,TGCGCCAGCAGCAGCGGGACTAGCGGCGATACGCAGTATTTT,CASSSGTSGDTQYF
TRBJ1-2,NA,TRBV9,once,TGTGCCAGCAGCGTAGCGGGACTGCCACTCTATGGCTACACCTTC,CASSVAGLPLYGYTF
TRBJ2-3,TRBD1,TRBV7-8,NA,TGTGCCAGCAGCCGGGACAGGGGGCTCACAGATACGCAGTATTTT,CASSRDRGLTDTQYF
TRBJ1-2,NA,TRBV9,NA,TGTGCCAGCAGCGGGGCGTATGGCTACACCTTC,CASSGAYGYTF